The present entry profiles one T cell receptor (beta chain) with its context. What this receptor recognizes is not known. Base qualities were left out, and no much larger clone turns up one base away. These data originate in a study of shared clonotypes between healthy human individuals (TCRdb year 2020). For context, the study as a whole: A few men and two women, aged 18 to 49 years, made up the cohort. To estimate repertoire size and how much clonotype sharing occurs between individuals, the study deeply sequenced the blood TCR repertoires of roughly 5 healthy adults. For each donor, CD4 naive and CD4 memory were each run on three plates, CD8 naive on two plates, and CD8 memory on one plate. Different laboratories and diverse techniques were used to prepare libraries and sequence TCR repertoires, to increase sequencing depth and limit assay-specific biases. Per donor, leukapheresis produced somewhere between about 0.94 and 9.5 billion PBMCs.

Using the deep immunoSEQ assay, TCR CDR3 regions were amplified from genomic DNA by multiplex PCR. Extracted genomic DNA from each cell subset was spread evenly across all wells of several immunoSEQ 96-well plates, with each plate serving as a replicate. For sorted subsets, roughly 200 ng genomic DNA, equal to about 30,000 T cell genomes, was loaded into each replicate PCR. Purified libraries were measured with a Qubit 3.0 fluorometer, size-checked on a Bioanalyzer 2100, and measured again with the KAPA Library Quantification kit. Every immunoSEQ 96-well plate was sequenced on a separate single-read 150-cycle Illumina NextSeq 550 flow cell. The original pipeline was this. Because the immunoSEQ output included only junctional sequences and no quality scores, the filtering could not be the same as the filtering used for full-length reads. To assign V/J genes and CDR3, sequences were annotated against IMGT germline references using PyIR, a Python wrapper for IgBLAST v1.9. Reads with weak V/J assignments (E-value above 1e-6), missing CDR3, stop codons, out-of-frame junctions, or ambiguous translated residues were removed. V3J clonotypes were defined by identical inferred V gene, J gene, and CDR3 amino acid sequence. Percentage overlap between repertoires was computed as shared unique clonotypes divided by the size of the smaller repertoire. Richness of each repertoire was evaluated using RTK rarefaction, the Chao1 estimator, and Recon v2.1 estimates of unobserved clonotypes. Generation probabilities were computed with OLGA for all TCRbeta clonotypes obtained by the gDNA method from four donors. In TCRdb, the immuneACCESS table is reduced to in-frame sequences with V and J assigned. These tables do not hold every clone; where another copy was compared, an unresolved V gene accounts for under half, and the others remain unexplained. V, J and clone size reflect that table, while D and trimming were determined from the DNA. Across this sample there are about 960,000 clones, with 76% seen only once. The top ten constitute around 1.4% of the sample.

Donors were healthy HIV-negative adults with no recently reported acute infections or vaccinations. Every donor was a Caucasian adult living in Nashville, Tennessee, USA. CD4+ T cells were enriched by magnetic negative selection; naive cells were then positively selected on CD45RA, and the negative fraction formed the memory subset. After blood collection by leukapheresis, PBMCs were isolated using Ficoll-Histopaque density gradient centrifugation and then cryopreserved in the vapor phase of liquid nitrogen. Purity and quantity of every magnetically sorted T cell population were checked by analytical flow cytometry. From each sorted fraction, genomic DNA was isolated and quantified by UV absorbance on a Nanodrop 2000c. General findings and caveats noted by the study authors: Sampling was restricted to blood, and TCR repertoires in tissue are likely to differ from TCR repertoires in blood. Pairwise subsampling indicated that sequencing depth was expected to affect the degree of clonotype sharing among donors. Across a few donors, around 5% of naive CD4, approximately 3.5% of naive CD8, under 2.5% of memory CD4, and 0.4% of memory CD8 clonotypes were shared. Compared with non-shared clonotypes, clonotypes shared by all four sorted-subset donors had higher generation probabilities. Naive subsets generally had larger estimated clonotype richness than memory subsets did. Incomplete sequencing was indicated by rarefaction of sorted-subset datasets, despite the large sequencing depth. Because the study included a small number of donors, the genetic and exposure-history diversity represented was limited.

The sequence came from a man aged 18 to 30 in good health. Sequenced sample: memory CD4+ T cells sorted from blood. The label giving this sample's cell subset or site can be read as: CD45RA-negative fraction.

The sequenced DNA: TGTGCCAGCTCACCAAGTTGGTCTGTTGAGCAGTTCTTC. It specifies CASSPSWSVEQFF. Rearrangement joined TRBV18 to TRBJ2-1; no D gene call is confident. V drops 2 bases and J drops 9 bases, leaving 11 bases in between. Looking up the germline V gene yields CDR1 KGHSH and CDR2 LQKENI. The CDR3, from cysteine to phenylalanine, totals 13 residues. Of all the DNA, just the CDR3 is kept, 39 bases in frame from base 1. Joined to the reference TRBV18 and TRBJ2-1 proteins, this CDR3 gives the full variable domain: NAGVMQNPRHLVRRRGQEARLRCSPMKGHSHVYWYRQLPEEGLKFMVYLQKENIIDESGMPKERFSAEFPKEGPSILRIQQVVRGDSAAYFCASSPSWSVEQFFGPGTRLTVL.